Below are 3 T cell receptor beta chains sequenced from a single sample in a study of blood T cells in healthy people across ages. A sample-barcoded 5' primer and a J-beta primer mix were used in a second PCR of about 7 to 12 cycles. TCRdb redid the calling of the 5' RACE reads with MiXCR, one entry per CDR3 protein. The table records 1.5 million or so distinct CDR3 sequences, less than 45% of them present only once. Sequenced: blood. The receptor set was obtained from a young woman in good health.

The DNA of the CDR3 is TGTGCCAGCAGCTTCGTAGCGGGGCCTTTTTACGATGAGCAGTTCTTC. Its translation is CASSFVAGPFYDEQFF. The chain uses TRBV7-9 and TRBJ2-1, with 8 nucleotides matching TRBD2. Germline lookup yields CDR1 SEHNR and CDR2 FQNEAQ (reference sequence). The CDR3 consists of 16 residues. J lost 8 bases, V lost 3 bases, and 12 bases had no gene match.

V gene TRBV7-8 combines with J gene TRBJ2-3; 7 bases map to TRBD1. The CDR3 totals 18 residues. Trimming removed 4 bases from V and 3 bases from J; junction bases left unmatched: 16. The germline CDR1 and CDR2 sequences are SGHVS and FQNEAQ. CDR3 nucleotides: TGTGCCAGCAGCTCAATATTGCGAGGGACAGCGAGTACAGATACGCAGTATTTT. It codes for CASSSILRGTASTDTQYF.

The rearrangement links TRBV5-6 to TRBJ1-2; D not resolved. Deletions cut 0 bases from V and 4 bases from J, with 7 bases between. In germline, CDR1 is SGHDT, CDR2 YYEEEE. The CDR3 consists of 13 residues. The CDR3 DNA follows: TGTGCCAGCAGCTTGGAAACATCCTATGGCTACACCTTC. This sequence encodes CASSLETSYGYTF.